These T cell receptor beta chains were read from a single sample in a study of long-term antiretroviral therapy in people with HIV. TCRdb's table, derived via immunoSEQ multiplex PCR, lists solely in-frame clones and lacks some. Of about 11,000 clones in the sample, 80% to 90% were seen once. Sample: unsorted PBMCs, taken 7.2 years after starting antiretroviral therapy. These receptors were obtained from a man aged 45-65 years with HIV. Both conserved end residues are part of each CDR3. The D gene is left open where the match is weak. Not every row has a clone size; where given, it reads once, few, many or a size class.

TRBV5-5	TRBJ2-5	NA	NA	CASSLRWGYQETQYF	TGTGCCAGCAGCTTGAGGTGGGGGTACCAAGAGACCCAGTACTTC
TRBV30	TRBJ1-3	NA	NA	CAWTLGRGNTIYF	TGTGCCTGGACTCTGGGAAGAGGAAACACCATATATTTT
TRBV2	TRBJ2-2	NA	TRBD1	CASSRVPGGNTGELFF	TGTGCCAGCAGTCGCGTTCCAGGGGGGAACACCGGGGAGCTGTTTTTT
TRBV4-1	TRBJ2-2	NA	NA	CASSQVVTAGELFF	TGCGCCAGCAGCCAAGTGGTGACGGCGGGGGAGCTGTTTTTT
TRBV4-1	TRBJ1-2	NA	NA	CASSQRQGGGYTF	TGCGCCAGCAGCCAAAGGCAGGGCGGCGGCTACACCTTC
TRBV5-6	TRBJ2-3	NA	TRBD1	CASSSMDRGLDTQYF	TGTGCCAGCAGCTCGATGGACAGGGGGCTAGATACGCAGTATTTT
TRBV6-6	TRBJ2-6	NA	NA	CASSPRGDVLTF	TGTGCCAGCAGTCCCCGGGGTGACGTCCTGACTTTC
TRBV7-9	TRBJ2-5	NA	TRBD2	CASSSPRRGTQETQYF	TGTGCCAGCAGTTCCCCCCGGCGGGGGACTCAAGAGACCCAGTACTTC
TRBV30	TRBJ1-3	NA	NA	CAWSVQGAASGNTIYF	TGTGCCTGGAGTGTACAAGGGGCCGCCTCTGGAAACACCATATATTTT
TRBV11-3	TRBJ2-7	NA	TRBD1	CASSLAGTGKTLSYEQYF	TGTGCCAGCAGCTTAGCCGGGACAGGGAAAACCTTATCCTACGAGCAGTACTTC
TRBV10-2	TRBJ1-1	few	NA	CASRQIMNTEAFF	TGCGCCAGCAGACAGATCATGAACACTGAAGCTTTCTTT
TRBV11-2	TRBJ2-7	NA	TRBD2	CASSLGGGSYEQYF	TGTGCCAGCAGCTTGGGCGGGGGTTCCTACGAGCAGTACTTC
TRBV4-1	TRBJ1-2	large	NA	CASSQVGVYTF	TGCGCCAGCAGCCAAGTCGGCGTCTACACCTTC
TRBV10-3	TRBJ2-7	NA	TRBD1	CAISPGDRVGYEQYF	TGTGCCATCAGCCCCGGGGACAGGGTTGGGTACGAGCAGTACTTC
TRBV4-2	TRBJ2-7	NA	TRBD2	CASSQSGRETYEQYF	TGTGCCAGCAGCCAAAGTGGGAGGGAGACCTACGAGCAGTACTTC
TRBV11-2	TRBJ2-3	NA	NA	CASSLGVLQSTDTQYF	TGTGCCAGCAGCCTAGGGGTCCTCCAATCCACAGATACGCAGTATTTT
TRBV9	TRBJ2-2	NA	TRBD2	CASSVVSGGSTGELFF	TGTGCCAGCAGCGTAGTTAGCGGGGGAAGCACCGGGGAGCTGTTTTTT